The 10 T cell receptor beta chains given below trace back to one sample, sequenced in a study of shared clonotypes between healthy human individuals. Assay: immunoSEQ multiplex PCR; the TCRdb copy retains only in-frame clones and omits some. The profile shows about 1.1 million clones, around 78% of them singletons. The source material was memory CD4+ T cells from PBMCs. The sample's subset: CD45RA-negative fraction. The receptor source for this set is a man aged 18 to 35 in good health. Some clones in this sample may be carry-over from other donors' samples.

This clone occurred a few times. The chain links TRBV19 to TRBJ1-2; D is unclear. Germline V gives CDR1 LNHDA, CDR2 SQIVND (reference sequence). The V gene lost 6 bases and the J gene lost 2 bases, with 10 bases spanning the gap. The CDR3 is made up of 13 amino acids. The CDR3 DNA follows: TGTGCCAGTAGGCGGGGTCAGAACTATGGCTACACCTTC. It specifies CASRRGQNYGYTF.

The V and J genes are TRBV5-1 and TRBJ2-2; D is unresolved. Trimming removed 1 base at V and 1 base at J, with 14 bases between. The CDR3 has 17 amino acids. Per the germline V gene, CDR1 is SGHRS and CDR2 is YFSETQ. CDR3 loop: CASSLSSSPGNTGELFF. In nucleotides, the CDR3 is TGCGCCAGCAGCTTGAGTTCTTCTCCCGGGAACACCGGGGAGCTGTTTTTT.

The CDR3 sequence is CASSLSQPTNYGYTF. The CDR3 DNA follows: TGTGCCAGCAGTTTAAGCCAGCCAACTAACTATGGCTACACCTTC. The rearrangement uses TRBV28 and TRBJ1-2; no clear D gene. Germline CDR1 is MDHEN and CDR2 is SYDVKM. This CDR3 is 15 amino acids long. Trimming pared 2 bases from V and 0 bases from J, leaving 10 bases between.

The chain is built from TRBV6-5 and TRBJ1-5; 9 bases align to TRBD1. CDR1 is MNHEY and CDR2 is SVGAGI in the germline V gene. The ends lost 6 bases at V and 6 bases at J; junction bases unmatched: 9. The CDR3 loop spans 15 amino acids. In DNA form, the CDR3 reads TGTGCCAGCAGCCCGGACAGGGGAATTGGTCAGCCCCAGCATTTT. It encodes CASSPDRGIGQPQHF.

The chain combines TRBV2 with TRBJ2-2, with 7 bases fitting TRBD2. The CDR3 contains 16 residues. The germline V gene encodes CDR1 SNHLY and CDR2 FYNNEI. V lost 2 bases to trimming and J lost 0 bases; unmatched junction nucleotides: 3. Here the CDR3 DNA reads TGTGCCAGCAGTGAATCCCTAGCGGCGAACACCGGGGAGCTGTTTTTT. This sequence encodes CASSESLAANTGELFF. Supplemented by reference TRBV2 and TRBJ2-2, the full variable domain reads EPEVTQTPSHQVTQMGQEVILRCVPISNHLYFYWYRQILGQKVEFLVSFYNNEISEKSEIFDDQFSVERPDGSNFTLKIRSTKLEDSAMYFCASSESLAANTGELFFGEGSRLTVL.

This chain links TRBV7-2 with TRBJ1-2, with TRBD1 matching over 9 bases. CDR3 length: 18 residues. Germline V CDR1 and CDR2: SGHTA, FQGNSA. With 0 bases clipped from V and 4 bases from J, the junction kept 12 bases outside the gene matches. In nucleotides, the CDR3 is TGTGCCAGCAGCTTAGCGGTGTCTGGACAGGGGATCGTCTATGGCTACACCTTC. Translation: CASSLAVSGQGIVYGYTF.

This chain's CDR3 is CASSFTRGTEAFF. CDR3 coding DNA: TGTGCCAGCAGTTTCACGAGGGGCACTGAAGCTTTCTTT. This rearrangement joins TRBV27 to TRBJ1-1, with D perhaps matching TRBD1 (5 bases). Trimming removed 3 bases at V and 4 bases at J, with 9 bases between. This CDR3 has 13 amino acids. Looked up from germline, CDR1 is MNHEY and CDR2 is SMNVEV (reference sequence).

This sequence joins TRBV2 and TRBJ1-1; D remains ambiguous. The CDR3 extends over 13 amino acids. V dropped 4 bases and J dropped 1 base, with 7 bases sitting between them. Germline V CDR1 and CDR2: SNHLY, FYNNEI. CDR3 DNA sequence: TGTGCCAGCAGTGCGCTAAGGAACACTGAAGCTTTCTTT. Translating it yields CASSALRNTEAFF.

J is TRBJ1-2 and V is TRBV25-1, with D unclear. Deletions cut 3 bases from V and 6 bases from J, with 11 bases between. The V gene's germline CDR1 is MGHDK and CDR2 SYGVNS. The CDR3 runs to 13 residues. CDR3 nucleotide sequence: TGTGCCAGCAGTGACCCCTCCCGGGATGGCTACACCTTC. Translation: CASSDPSRDGYTF.

V usage is TRBV6-7 and J usage is TRBJ2-1, with TRBD1 matching over 8 bases. TRBV6-7 is annotated as an ORF whose role is uncertain. There are 19 residues in the CDR3. V trimming: 6 bases; J trimming: 0 bases; junction bases outside the gene matches: 16. CDR3 amino acids: CASSPTAPRQGTSYNEQFF. CDR3 DNA: TGTGCCAGCAGCCCCACCGCCCCACGACAGGGGACCTCCTACAATGAGCAGTTCTTC.